This T cell receptor beta chain was recovered during a study of technical replicates of blood from a handful of donors. Sequenced by immunoSEQ multiplex PCR; TCRdb stores in-frame clones only, minus some. The sample has about 73,000 clones; 90% are singletons. Trimming took 3 bases from V and 1 from J; bases not matched to a gene: 4. There are 15 residues in the CDR3. Germline CDR1 SGHRS, CDR2 YFSETQ. Material: PBMCs. The sequence was collected from a human donor in good health. Some clones in this sample may be carry-over from other donors' samples. The chain couples TRBV5-1 to TRBJ2-5, with 9 bases aligning to TRBD1. CDR3 residues: CASSSTGQGQETQYF. The CDR3 DNA reads TGCGCCAGCAGCTCTACGGGACAGGGCCAAGAGACCCAGTACTTC.